The next 30 T cell receptor beta chains were all read from a single sample in a study of metastatic and nonmetastatic thyroid tumors. No patient received treatment before thyroid surgery. TCRdb re-clonotyped the PCR reads through MiXCR. The data show roughly 89,000 clones, around 13% seen once. The sequenced material came from tumor tissue. Every receptor here comes from a female donor with papillary thyroid cancer or a benign thyroid nodule (not recorded which). Some clones in this sample may be carry-over from other donors' samples.

This clone was counted ten times or more. The chain links TRBV20-1 to TRBJ1-5, with 9 bases identical to TRBD1. Germline assignment: CDR1 DFQATT and CDR2 SNEGSKA (reference sequence). Unmatched junction bases numbered 6, after V lost 2 bases and J lost 4 bases. CDR3 length: 15 residues. The CDR3: CSARYRDRENQPQHF. CDR3 coding DNA: TGCAGTGCTAGATACCGGGACAGGGAGAATCAGCCCCAGCATTTT.

This clone was detected many times. The chain couples TRBV18 to TRBJ2-3; maybe TRBD2 (6 bases). V dropped 2 bases and J dropped 4 bases, with 10 bases sitting between them. This CDR3 has 14 amino acids. Germline values: CDR1 KGHSH, CDR2 LQKENI. The CDR3 reads CASSPGGTADTQYF. The CDR3, as DNA: TGTGCCAGCTCACCAGGCGGGACGGCAGATACGCAGTATTTT.

This clone has ten or more counts. The CDR3 region is CASSEALPGTNLYSNQPQHF. The CDR3 bases are TGTGCCAGCAGTGAAGCGCTTCCGGGGACGAACCTTTATAGCAATCAGCCCCAGCATTTT. V usage is TRBV2 and J usage is TRBJ1-5; possibly TRBD1 for D (5 bases). This CDR3 region has 20 residues. Per germline, CDR1 SNHLY and CDR2 FYNNEI. V shed 0 bases and J shed 0 bases, with 21 bases lying between them.

With respect to this clone: A much larger clone differs by one base, so this may be a read error. CDR3 sequence reads: CASSYEGQSTDTQYF. CDR3 DNA: TGTGCCAGCAGTTACGAGGGACAGAGTACAGATACGCAGTATTTT. The chain has TRBV6-5 and TRBJ2-3; the match to TRBD1 covers 7 bases. Unmatched junction bases numbered 5, after V lost 2 bases and J lost 3 bases. This CDR3 contains 15 residues. Germline CDR1 reads MNHEY; CDR2 reads SVGAGI.

Ten or more counts support this clone. V is TRBV10-2 and J is TRBJ2-3, with 10 bases fitting TRBD2. J lost 6 bases, V lost 6 bases, and 6 bases had no gene match. CDR1 and CDR2 (germline): WSHSY, SAAADI. The CDR3 contains 14 residues. CDR3 region: CASRNSGRADTQYF. The CDR3 DNA reads as TGCGCCAGCAGAAACAGCGGGAGGGCCGATACGCAGTATTTT.

The table lists this clone with many counts. This rearrangement joins TRBV19 to TRBJ2-2; TRBD2 matches at 13 bases. The CDR3 length is 20 residues. The J segment lost 6 bases and the V segment lost 0 bases, leaving 13 bases of the junction unmatched. Germline V gives CDR1 LNHDA, CDR2 SQIVND (reference sequence). CDR3 bases: TGTGCCAGTAGTATAGATAGTTTCGACAGAACTAGCGGGAGGGCCGGGGAGCTGTTTTTT. Protein: CASSIDSFDRTSGRAGELFF.

This clone turned up a few times. This may come from a read error, since a much larger clone is one base off. The chain employs TRBV24-1 and TRBJ2-1; TRBD2 agrees at 9 bases. The CDR3 has 14 residues. The germline V gene encodes CDR1 KGHDR and CDR2 SFDVKD. CDR3 coding DNA: TGTGCCACCAGCCCGGGACTAGCTTCCAATGGGCAGTCCTTC. Its protein is CATSPGLASNGQSF.

This clone was recorded a few times. Given a much more abundant clone one base away, this may be a read error. The V call is TRBV15, the J call TRBJ1-2, with no clear D. CDR3 length: 13 amino acids. The V end was cut by 1 base, the J end by 8 bases, with 11 bases between. Germline V gene data show CDR1 as LNHNV and CDR2 as YYDKDF (reference sequence). CDR3 sequence reads: CATSRGRDFGYTF. The CDR3 nucleotides read TGTGCCACCAGCAGAGGAAGGGATTTCGGCTACACCTTC.

With regard to this clone: A much larger clonotype is one base distant, so this may be a read error. Within the sample, other DNA sequences also encode this same CDR3. The chain employs TRBV6-1 and TRBJ1-4; 7 nucleotides line up with TRBD1. The CDR3 covers 18 residues. With 7 bases clipped from V and 5 bases from J, the junction kept 19 bases outside the gene matches. From germline, CDR1 is MNHNS and CDR2 SASEGT. This CDR3 is CASKTVRGRSSENEKLFF. The CDR3 region has the DNA TGTGCCAGCAAAACTGTAAGGGGGCGTTCGTCTGAGAATGAAAAACTGTTTTTT.

This clone was observed many times. The chain recombines TRBV29-1 with TRBJ1-2; no definite D call. Germline CDR1 reads SQVTM; CDR2 reads ANQGSEA. V was pared by 1 base and J by 2 bases, with 5 bases between. This CDR3 region has 12 residues. CDR3 sequence: CSVEAINYGYTF. DNA of the CDR3: TGCAGCGTTGAAGCTATAAACTATGGCTACACCTTC.

This clone was seen many times. The chain recombines TRBV7-8 with TRBJ1-2; TRBD1 agrees at 9 bases. Germline assignment: CDR1 SGHVS and CDR2 FQNEAQ. With 3 bases clipped from V and 7 bases from J, the junction kept 6 bases outside the gene matches. This CDR3 region has 14 residues. The CDR3 reads CASSLGQGKGGYTF. As DNA, the CDR3 is TGTGCCAGCAGCTTGGGACAGGGAAAAGGTGGCTACACCTTC. The full variable domain, its missing parts supplied by reference TRBV7-8 and TRBJ1-2, is GAGVSQSPRYKVAKRGQDVALRCDPISGHVSLFWYQQALGQGPEFLTYFQNEAQLDKSGLPSDRFFAERPEGSVSTLKIQRTQQEDSAVYLCASSLGQGKGGYTFGSGTRLTVV.

This clone has at least ten counts. The V and J genes are TRBV27 and TRBJ1-6; 7 nucleotides align to TRBD1. This CDR3 has 14 residues. CDR1 and CDR2 from the germline V gene are MNHEY and SMNVEV (reference sequence). V trimming: 2 bases; J trimming: 13 bases; junction bases outside the gene matches: 8. CDR3 loop: CASSLSRGVRPLHF. CDR3 nucleotides: TGTGCCAGCAGTTTAAGCAGGGGGGTTCGGCCCCTCCACTTT.

Remarks on this clone: A much bigger clone sits one base away, suggesting this may be a read error. The J gene is TRBJ1-1, the V gene TRBV28; 7 positions agree with TRBD1. From germline, CDR1 is MDHEN and CDR2 SYDVKM. V lost 6 bases to trimming and J lost 4 bases; unmatched junction nucleotides: 14. The CDR3 contains 16 residues. CDR3 sequence (DNA): TGTGCCAGCAGCTTCGCCTACCGACAGGGCCGCACTGAAGCTTTCTTT. Protein: CASSFAYRQGRTEAFF.

This clone was observed many times. This chain uses TRBV20-1 with TRBJ2-7; possibly TRBD1 or TRBD2 for D (6 bases each). This CDR3 contains 15 residues. The V end lost 4 bases, the J end lost 4 bases, and 20 bases lay between the germline ends. Germline V CDR1 and CDR2: DFQATT, SNEGSKA (reference sequence). The CDR3 DNA sequence: TGCAGTGCTACACCACAGGGTTTAGGGGGGTACGAGCAGTACTTC. It yields the protein CSATPQGLGGYEQYF.

A few counts support this clone. This chain joins TRBV4-1 and TRBJ2-2, with D perhaps given as TRBD1 or TRBD2 (6 bases each). There are 15 residues in the CDR3. The V gene's germline CDR1 is MGHRA and CDR2 YSYEKL. V shed 5 bases and J shed 3 bases, with 13 bases lying between them. The CDR3 region is CASSYPGEDTGELFF. CDR3 nucleotide sequence: TGCGCCAGCAGCTATCCAGGGGAGGACACCGGGGAGCTGTTTTTT.

In its sample, this clone was seen many times. This chain links TRBV6-1 with TRBJ2-7; D may correspond to TRBD1 or TRBD2 (5 bases each). This CDR3 is 14 amino acids long. CDR1 and CDR2 (germline): MNHNS, SASEGT. V lost 5 bases, J lost 0 bases, and 11 bases lay in between. The CDR3 sequence: CASSRDLNSYEQYF. For the CDR3, the DNA is TGTGCCAGCAGTAGGGACCTTAACTCCTACGAGCAGTACTTC.

This clone occurred many times. V gene TRBV7-3 combines with J gene TRBJ1-1; weak D call: TRBD1 (5 bases). V was shortened by 5 bases and J by 1 base, with 11 bases between the two germline ends. The CDR3 has 14 residues. CDR1 is SGHTA and CDR2 is FQGTGA in the germline V gene. The CDR3 loop reads CASSPGPGNTEAFF. The CDR3 region has the DNA TGTGCCAGCAGCCCGGGACCGGGGAACACTGAAGCTTTCTTT.

This clone was seen ten or more times. An end of the junction differs from the germline gene, which may be a read error. The chain is built from TRBV6-1 and TRBJ1-1, with 8 positions matching TRBD1. CDR1 MNHNS and CDR2 SASEGT come from the germline V gene. The CDR3 has 14 residues. DNA of the CDR3: TGTGCCAGCAGTGGCAGGACAGGGAACCCTGAAGCTTTCTTT. Translation: CASSGRTGNPEAFF.

This clone came up many times. J is TRBJ2-7 and V is TRBV7-6, with D possibly being TRBD1 (6 bases). CDR1 and CDR2 (germline): SGHVS, FNYEAQ. This CDR3 has 15 amino acids. Trimming shortened V by 4 bases and J by 2 bases, and 15 bases separated the two germline ends. Here the CDR3 reads CASSSLGTSPYEQYF. The CDR3 DNA reads as TGTGCCAGCAGCTCCCTCGGGACATCGCCCTACGAGCAGTACTTC.

This clone was found many times. The J gene is TRBJ2-1, the V gene TRBV9, with 9 bases matching TRBD1. The V gene end was trimmed by 2 bases and the J gene end by 3 bases; junction bases not matched to a gene: 9. Germline V gene lookup returns CDR1 SGDLS and CDR2 YYNGEE. This CDR3 has 17 residues. The CDR3 DNA reads as TGTGCCAGCAGCGTGGACTTAGACAGGGGGTTCTACAATGAGCAGTTCTTC. It codes for CASSVDLDRGFYNEQFF.

This clone was seen a few times. A much more abundant neighbour one base away suggests this may be a read error. V is TRBV19 and J is TRBJ2-7; D unclear. Looked up from germline, CDR1 is LNHDA and CDR2 is SQIVND (reference sequence). The CDR3 consists of 12 residues. Deletions cut 6 bases from V and 6 bases from J, with 12 bases between. The CDR3 DNA reads TGTGCCAGTAGCCGACATGGTGGCGAGCAGTACTTC. Amino acid sequence: CASSRHGGEQYF.

Notes on this clone: Possible read error: a much larger clone is one base away. The chain is built from TRBV27 and TRBJ1-2, with a weak D call TRBD1 (5 bases). The CDR3 length is 14 residues. Germline lookup yields CDR1 MNHEY and CDR2 SMNVEV (reference sequence). Trimming stripped 1 base from V and 7 bases from J, with 13 bases between. The CDR3 protein is CASSLFGRDCGYTF. CDR3 DNA: TGTGCCAGCAGTTTATTCGGCAGGGACTGTGGCTACACCTTC.

This clone was detected many times. The rearrangement joins TRBV4-1 to TRBJ2-7; 7 bases are a match to TRBD1. The CDR3 covers 15 residues. Per the germline V gene, CDR1 is MGHRA and CDR2 is YSYEKL. V lost 0 bases, J lost 2 bases, and 4 bases stayed unmatched. CDR3 protein: CASSQERQGAYEQYF. The CDR3, as DNA: TGCGCCAGCAGCCAAGAGAGACAGGGTGCCTACGAGCAGTACTTC.

This clone showed up many times. This chain connects TRBV28 to TRBJ1-5; 7 nucleotides match TRBD1. Looked up from germline, CDR1 is MDHEN and CDR2 is SYDVKM. With V trimmed by 9 bases and J by 4 bases, 3 bases remained unmatched. The CDR3 consists of 12 residues. The CDR3 reads CARRQGNQPQHF. CDR3 nucleotides: TGTGCCAGGAGACAGGGAAATCAGCCCCAGCATTTT.

As concerns this clone: One base away lies a much larger clone, so this may be a sequencing read error. The chain carries TRBV6-5 and TRBJ2-3, with D perhaps matching TRBD2 (6 bases). Trimming stripped 1 base from V and 0 bases from J, with 11 bases between. The V gene's germline CDR1 is MNHEY and CDR2 SVGAGI. This CDR3 is built from 16 residues. This CDR3 reads CASSYLGRTSTDTQYF. The CDR3 region has the DNA TGTGCCAGCAGTTACTTGGGGAGGACTAGCACAGATACGCAGTATTTT.

This clone has a count of ten or more. The chain is built from TRBV11-2 and TRBJ2-7; D gene unclear. The CDR3 consists of 13 residues. Trimming cost V 5 bases and J 2 bases, with 10 bases left between them. Germline assignment: CDR1 SGHAT and CDR2 FQNNGV. The CDR3 nucleotides are TGTGCCAGCAGCCCAAGTAGGACCTACGAGCAGTACTTC. As protein: CASSPSRTYEQYF.

This clone occurred many times. The chain is built from TRBV28 and TRBJ2-7; D perhaps matches TRBD2 (6 bases). The germline V gene encodes CDR1 MDHEN and CDR2 SYDVKM. Trimming removed 3 bases at V and 1 base at J, with 13 bases between. There are 15 residues in the CDR3. The CDR3 here is CASSFGSAGSYEQYF. The CDR3 nucleotides read TGTGCCAGCAGTTTCGGATCCGCGGGATCCTACGAGCAGTACTTC.

Comments on this clone: A read error is possible here, since a much larger clone lies one base away. V usage is TRBV4-1 and J usage is TRBJ2-5, with 7 bases lining up with TRBD2. The CDR3 contains 16 residues. The V gene's germline CDR1 is MGHRA and CDR2 YSYEKL. For the CDR3, the DNA is TGCGCCAGCAGCCAAGACGCGCGGGGGACCCAGGAGACCCTGTACTTC. Its translation: CASSQDARGTQETLYF.

The gene calls are TRBV5-1 and TRBJ2-3; D uncertain. The CDR3 contains 15 residues. The ends were cut back, 0 bases at V and 7 bases at J, with 15 bases in the middle. Germline CDR1 and CDR2: SGHRS and YFSETQ. The CDR3 protein is CASSLGWALGNTQYF. CDR3 DNA sequence: TGCGCCAGCAGCTTGGGGTGGGCGTTGGGAAATACGCAGTATTTT. Combining the CDR3 with reference TRBV5-1 and TRBJ2-3 gives the whole variable domain KAGVTQTPRYLIKTRGQQVTLSCSPISGHRSVSWYQQTPGQGLQFLFEYFSETQRNKGNFPGRFSGRQFSNSRSEMNVSTLELGDSALYLCASSLGWALGNTQYFGPGTRLTVL.

Note on this clone: An end of the junction differs from the germline gene, which may be a read error. The V gene is TRBV5-6, the J gene TRBJ2-2; D gene ambiguous. The germline V gene has CDR1 SGHDT and CDR2 YYEEEE. The CDR3 loop spans 13 amino acids. The CDR3 loop is CASSLQNTAELFF. CDR3 in DNA: TGTGCCAGCAGCCTACAGAACACCGCGGAGCTGTTTTTT. Full variable domain (outside the CDR3, taken from reference TRBV5-6 and TRBJ2-2): DAGVTQSPTHLIKTRGQQVTLRCSPKSGHDTVSWYQQALGQGPQFIFQYYEEEERQRGNFPDRFSGHQFPNYSSELNVNALLLGDSALYLCASSLQNTAELFFGEGSRLTVL.